This T cell receptor (beta chain) comes out of a study of T-cell reconstitution after alpha-beta-depleted transplantation in children. Unique molecular identifiers featured in how the TCRbeta library was prepared. MiXCR, applied by TCRdb to the PCR reads, yields one record per CDR3 protein. The table lists roughly 300,000 distinct CDR3 sequences, roughly 10% of them singletons. Germline V gives CDR1 SGHAT, CDR2 FQNNGV. This CDR3 comprises 16 residues. The V and J ends lost 5 bases and 8 bases, in that order; junction bases with no gene match: 13. This clonotype was observed many times. Its target is not known. General study points: In patients about two months after transplant, alpha-beta T cells reportedly arose from several hundred expanded graft clones.

Specimen: peripheral blood, collected 180 days after TCRalphabeta/CD19-depleted stem cell transplant. The V and J genes are TRBV11-2 and TRBJ2-1, with TRBD1 matching over 9 bases. This clonotype was obtained from a male patient aged 2 to 10 who had a stem cell transplant for chronic granulomatous disease, so the T cells may come from the graft donor. DNA for the CDR3: TGTGCCAGCAGCCTGGAGGCGGGACAGGGAAGGCATGAGCAGTTCTTC. Translated, it gives CASSLEAGQGRHEQFF.